This T cell receptor (beta chain) stems from a study of shared clonotypes between healthy human individuals. Study-wide background: The plates for each donor numbered three CD4 naive, three CD4 memory, two CD8 naive and one CD8 memory. Broader study findings: Donor scarcity curtailed the genetic and exposure-history diversity represented herein. Generally, naive subsets (rather than memory subsets) showed larger estimated richness.

V gave up 1 base and J gave up 0 bases, with 16 bases separating them. The germline gives CDR1 LGHNA, CDR2 YSLEER. The CDR3 consists of 19 residues. The table came from immunoSEQ multiplex PCR; TCRdb's copy has only in-frame clones and leaves some out. The sample contains roughly 2.4 million clones, approximately 96% of which appear only once. To note about this clone: The antigen is unknown.

The V gene is TRBV4-3, the J gene TRBJ1-6, with D uncertain. The specimen was naive CD4+ T cells sorted from blood. Subset: CD45RA+ positively selected. The TCR comes from a young man in good health. CDR3 amino acids: CASSQVGGKGSSYNSPLHF. CDR3 coding DNA: TGCGCCAGCAGCCAAGTAGGAGGGAAAGGGAGCTCCTATAATTCACCCCTCCACTTT.